Listed here are 13 T cell receptor beta chains from one sample, sequenced in a study of shared clonotypes between healthy human individuals. This table comes from immunoSEQ multiplex PCR, and its TCRdb copy is limited to in-frame clones, with some not included. This sample has more than 850,000 clones, with approximately 78% found just once. Sequencing input: memory CD4+ T cells from PBMCs. Sample subset: CD45RA-negative fraction. These TCRs come from a man aged 18 to 30 in good health. Some clones in this sample may be carry-over from other donors' samples.

This clone has only one observation. The V gene is TRBV7-2, the J gene TRBJ2-2; D call uncertain. V shed 7 bases and J shed 6 bases, with 9 bases lying between them. This CDR3 spans 12 amino acids. Looked up from germline, CDR1 is SGHTA and CDR2 is FQGNSA. CDR3 sequence reads: CASNLPAGELFF. The CDR3 coding sequence is TGTGCCAGCAACCTCCCCGCCGGGGAGCTGTTTTTT.

As for this clone: A single base separates this from a much larger clone, so it may be a read error. Other DNA sequences in the same sample also yield this CDR3. The CDR3 region has the DNA TGCGCCAGCAGCTTGGATCTTTACGAGCAGTACTTC. Protein: CASSLDLYEQYF. This chain joins TRBV5-1 and TRBJ2-7; D is uncertain. The CDR3 is 12 residues long. Deletions cut 0 bases from V and 4 bases from J, with 5 bases between. Germline CDR1 is SGHRS and CDR2 is YFSETQ.

The rearrangement links TRBV19 to TRBJ1-5; D uncertain. V was cut by 3 bases and J by 2 bases, with 11 bases left in between. This CDR3 is built from 15 residues. CDR1 and CDR2 (germline): LNHDA, SQIVND (reference sequence). In DNA form, the CDR3 reads TGTGCCAGTAGTATGGAGGCAAGGGGCAATCAGCCCCAGCATTTT. Amino acid sequence: CASSMEARGNQPQHF.

The V and J genes are TRBV28 and TRBJ2-5; the match to TRBD2 covers 8 bases. V was pared by 6 bases and J by 5 bases, with 11 bases of the junction left unmatched. Germline CDR1 MDHEN, CDR2 SYDVKM. The CDR3 is 15 residues long. The CDR3, as DNA: TGTGCCAGCAGCACCCCAGCGGGAGAGGGGGAGACCCAGTACTTC. Its translation is CASSTPAGEGETQYF.

This clone appeared a single time. The V and J genes are TRBV5-1 and TRBJ1-4, with TRBD1 as a possible D gene (5 bases). The germline V gene has CDR1 SGHRS and CDR2 YFSETQ. Trimming removed 0 bases at V and 5 bases at J, with 8 bases between. The CDR3 is made up of 14 amino acids. The CDR3 reads CASSLGQSNEKLFF. As DNA, the CDR3 is TGCGCCAGCAGCTTGGGACAGAGCAATGAAAAACTGTTTTTT.

This chain links TRBV4-1 with TRBJ2-1, with 7 bases identical to TRBD1. The V gene's germline CDR1 is MGHRA and CDR2 YSYEKL. This CDR3 comprises 15 residues. Losses at the gene ends were 1 base for V and 8 bases for J; bases not matched to a gene: 8. The CDR3 is CASSQVQQGIYEQFF. The CDR3 bases are TGCGCCAGCAGCCAAGTACAACAGGGGATATATGAGCAGTTCTTC.

Regarding this clone: One end of the junction fails to match germline, which may point to a read error. This chain uses TRBV2 with TRBJ2-7; 9 bases are a match to TRBD1. Per germline, CDR1 SNHLY and CDR2 FYNNEI. The CDR3 length is 11 residues. CDR3 protein: CASSPGTGLLF. The CDR3, as DNA: TGTGCCAGCAGTCCCGGGACAGGGCTTTTGTTC.

This clone has just a few counts. This sequence joins TRBV19 and TRBJ1-3; 7 bases line up with TRBD1. V gave up 5 bases and J gave up 4 bases; unmatched junction bases: 14. CDR1 is LNHDA and CDR2 is SQIVND in the germline V gene (reference sequence). The length of the CDR3 is 17 residues. For the CDR3, the DNA is TGTGCCAGTAGTCTTTCCAGGGGGTCGCCACGGGGAAACACCATATATTTT. The encoded protein is CASSLSRGSPRGNTIYF. The full variable domain, completed using reference TRBV19 and TRBJ1-3, is DGGITQSPKYLFRKEGQNVTLSCEQNLNHDAMYWYRQDPGQGLRLIYYSQIVNDFQKGDIAEGYSVSREKKESFPLTVTSAQKNPTAFYLCASSLSRGSPRGNTIYFGEGSWLTVV.

Note on this clone: The same CDR3 also results from other DNA sequences found in this sample. The genes are TRBV18 and TRBJ2-5; D is perhaps TRBD1 or TRBD2 (6 bases each). Trimming removed 3 bases at V and 4 bases at J, with 12 bases between. There are 14 residues in the CDR3. CDR1 is KGHSH and CDR2 is LQKENI in the germline V gene. CDR3 sequence reads: CASSPEGGRETQYF. The DNA for the CDR3 is TGTGCCAGCTCACCCGAAGGGGGGCGAGAGACCCAGTACTTC. The full variable domain, its missing parts supplied by reference TRBV18 and TRBJ2-5, is NAGVMQNPRHLVRRRGQEARLRCSPMKGHSHVYWYRQLPEEGLKFMVYLQKENIIDESGMPKERFSAEFPKEGPSILRIQQVVRGDSAAYFCASSPEGGRETQYFGPGTRLLVL.

Ten or more counts support this clone. The chain joins TRBV11-2 to TRBJ1-1; a weak D match, TRBD1 (6 bases). Trimming shortened V by 2 bases and J by 5 bases, and 9 bases separated the two germline ends. This CDR3 is 13 amino acids long. Germline values: CDR1 SGHAT, CDR2 FQNNGV. The CDR3 coding sequence is TGTGCCAGCAGCTTATCCCAGGGGACTGAAGCTTTCTTT. Protein sequence: CASSLSQGTEAFF.

This clone was recorded once. Within the sample, other DNA sequences also encode this same CDR3. The CDR3 loop is CASSPGQPNQPQHF. CDR3 DNA sequence: TGTGCCAGTAGTCCCGGACAGCCAAATCAGCCCCAGCATTTT. The rearrangement joins TRBV19 to TRBJ1-5, with a weak D call TRBD1 (6 bases). Trimming removed 5 bases at V and 4 bases at J, with 12 bases between. Germline V CDR1 and CDR2: LNHDA, SQIVND (reference sequence). The CDR3 totals 14 residues.

This clone was picked up one time. V and J are TRBV5-1 and TRBJ2-5, with TRBD2 matching over 8 bases. CDR3 length: 16 residues. Germline V gene data show CDR1 as SGHRS and CDR2 as YFSETQ. V dropped 0 bases and J dropped 2; count of bases not matched to a gene: 6. CDR3 sequence reads: CASSLGAAGEQETQYF. The CDR3, as DNA: TGCGCCAGCAGCTTGGGGGCAGCGGGAGAACAAGAGACCCAGTACTTC. The full variable domain, with the rest looked up from reference TRBV5-1 and TRBJ2-5, is KAGVTQTPRYLIKTRGQQVTLSCSPISGHRSVSWYQQTPGQGLQFLFEYFSETQRNKGNFPGRFSGRQFSNSRSEMNVSTLELGDSALYLCASSLGAAGEQETQYFGPGTRLLVL.

V and J are TRBV2 and TRBJ2-3; weak D call: TRBD2 (5 bases). V lost 7 bases to trimming and J lost 7 bases, with 21 bases between them. The length of the CDR3 is 15 residues. The germline V gene encodes CDR1 SNHLY and CDR2 FYNNEI. CDR3: CASTSDSATLYTQYF. For the CDR3, the DNA is TGTGCCAGCACATCGGACTCCGCGACCCTTTATACGCAGTATTTT.